A single T cell receptor (beta chain) is shown here with its context. Its cognate antigen has yet to be identified. Nothing much larger sits one base from this clone, and base qualities are not available. These data are taken from a study of CD8+ T cells in alopecia areata (dated by TCRdb to 2017 to 2018). Concerning the study at large: High-throughput TCRbeta sequencing was used to examine T cell clonal expansion in alopecia areata in both the C3H/HeJ mouse model and human patients. RNA was extracted with the PAXgene miRNA kit for fixed scalp, the miRNeasy kit for PBMCs, and the RNeasy kit for mouse skin. Scalp clonality was compared among normal scalp (n=4), patchy alopecia areata scalp (n=8), and alopecia totalis/universalis scalp (n=8). TCRbeta CDR3 regions were amplified by immunoSEQ multiplex PCR using 35 Vbeta forward and 13 Jbeta reverse primers. Human TCRbeta sequencing covered scalp tissue and sorted CD4+ and CD8+ peripheral blood T cells from patchy and totalis/universalis alopecia areata patients and healthy controls. The investigation overall reported the following: Shared TCR sequences between patients were less evident than in mice, which may be partly attributable to HLA diversity in the patient population. Higher clonality and more expanded CD8+ clones were observed in lesional scalp than in normal scalp, particularly in alopecia totalis/universalis, a finding suggestive of antigenic drive. Unlike mouse skin, which is dominated by gammadelta T cells, normal human skin has resident alphabeta T cells that are also sequenced, and this complicates analysis of the scalp TCR repertoire.

Receptor libraries were prepared by the immunoSEQ multiplex PCR assay. RNA was extracted from all samples and reverse transcribed into cDNA, which served as template for TCR sequencing. SuperScript III was used to make first-strand cDNA, primed with a 2:1 mix of oligo-dT and random hexamers. Amplification bias was assessed with a synthetic immune receptor repertoire, and residual bias was removed computationally. On the authors' methods: Raw reads were preprocessed for error removal, and CDR3 was defined according to IMGT conventions as running from the conserved cysteine to phenylalanine. To get clonality, Shannon entropy was normalized by log2 of the number of productive unique TCRs and the result was subtracted from 1. Scalp TCRbeta sequences were cross-referenced with sorted blood CD4 and CD8 repertoires so that the CD4 or CD8 identity of scalp clones could be inferred. TCRdb obtained this table from immuneACCESS and retained in-frame rearrangements with V and J assigned. These tables miss some clones; where compared with another copy, unresolved V genes account for less than half of the shortfall, and the remainder is unexplained. Clone size and the V and J calls come from that table; the DNA yielded D and trimming. This sample is represented by some 200,000 clones; about 56% of them were singletons. The ten largest clones represent 4.5% to 6% of the sample.

PBMCs were separated by density centrifugation and stained for CD3, CD4 and CD8, after which CD4+ and CD8+ T cells were sorted on a FACSAria. Scalp biopsies and blood samples were provided by unaffected controls. For CDR1 and CDR2, the germline V gene lists SNHLY and FYNNEI. The CDR3 contains 14 residues, cysteine and phenylalanine counted. CDR3 DNA only is kept here, 42 bases in frame from base 1. Trimmed from V: 4 bases; trimmed from J: 2 bases; junction bases lacking a gene match: 4. The chain is encoded by TRBV2 joined to TRBJ2-7, and 8 junctional nucleotides match TRBD1. The sequencing sample was made of CD8+ T cells sorted from blood. This clonotype was obtained from a human donor in good health. The CDR3 region: CASSVAGGTYEQYF. The nucleotide sequence reads as follows: TGTGCCAGCAGTGTCGCAGGGGGCACCTACGAGCAGTACTTC.